Following are 2 T cell receptor beta chains from one sample sequenced in a study of blood T cell repertoires in COVID-19. Clones were read by immunoSEQ multiplex PCR, and TCRdb kept only the in-frame ones, dropping some. The data hold roughly 180,000 clones, with 79% observed a single time. What was sequenced was peripheral blood. The receptor source for this set is a woman aged 60-75 years with COVID-19, enrolled during active disease.

The DNA for the CDR3 is TGTGCCAGCAGCGTAGGGTCAGGTCCCAATTCACCCCTCCACTTT. Encoded protein: CASSVGSGPNSPLHF. This chain joins TRBV9 and TRBJ1-6; no definite D call. The CDR3 totals 15 residues. Germline CDR1 reads SGDLS; CDR2 reads YYNGEE. Trimming cost V 0 bases and J 7 bases, with 11 bases left between them.

This clone was observed once. The gene calls are TRBV20-1 and TRBJ2-7, with D possibly being TRBD1 (6 bases). Trimming shortened V by 1 base and J by 9 bases, and 10 bases separated the two germline ends. The CDR3 spans 11 residues. Per germline, CDR1 DFQATT and CDR2 SNEGSKA (reference sequence). The CDR3 protein is CSARADSMQYV. CDR3 DNA: TGCAGTGCTAGAGCGGACAGTATGCAGTACGTC.